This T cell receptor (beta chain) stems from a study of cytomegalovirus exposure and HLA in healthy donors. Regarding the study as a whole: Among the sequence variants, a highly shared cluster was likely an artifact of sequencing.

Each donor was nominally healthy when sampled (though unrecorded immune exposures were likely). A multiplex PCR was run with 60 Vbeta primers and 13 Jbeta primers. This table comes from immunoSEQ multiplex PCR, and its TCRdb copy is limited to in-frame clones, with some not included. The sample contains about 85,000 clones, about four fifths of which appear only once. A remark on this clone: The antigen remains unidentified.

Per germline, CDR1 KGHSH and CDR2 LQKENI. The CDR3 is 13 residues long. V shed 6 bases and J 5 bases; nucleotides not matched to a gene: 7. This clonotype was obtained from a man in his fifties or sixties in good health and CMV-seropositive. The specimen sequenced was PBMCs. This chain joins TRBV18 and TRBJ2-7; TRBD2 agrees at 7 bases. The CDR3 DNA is TGTGCCAGCTCCACTAGCGCGAATAACGAGCAGTACTTC. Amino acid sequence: CASSTSANNEQYF.